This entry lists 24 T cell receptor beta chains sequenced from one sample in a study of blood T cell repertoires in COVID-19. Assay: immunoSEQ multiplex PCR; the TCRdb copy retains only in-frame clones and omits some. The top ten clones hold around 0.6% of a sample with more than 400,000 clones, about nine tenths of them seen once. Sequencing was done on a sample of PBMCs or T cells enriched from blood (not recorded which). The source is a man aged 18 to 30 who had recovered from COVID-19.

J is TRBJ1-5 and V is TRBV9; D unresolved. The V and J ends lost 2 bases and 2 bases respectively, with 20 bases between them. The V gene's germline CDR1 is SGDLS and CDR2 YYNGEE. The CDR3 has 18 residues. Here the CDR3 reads CASSVSLPRPYGNQPQHF. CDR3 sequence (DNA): TGTGCCAGCAGCGTCAGTCTCCCCCGCCCATATGGCAATCAGCCCCAGCATTTT.

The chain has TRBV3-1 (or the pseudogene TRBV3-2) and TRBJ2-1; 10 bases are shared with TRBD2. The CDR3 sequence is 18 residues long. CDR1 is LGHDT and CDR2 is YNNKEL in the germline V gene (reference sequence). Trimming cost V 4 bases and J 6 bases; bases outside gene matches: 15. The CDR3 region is CASSLPTGTSEHLNEQFF. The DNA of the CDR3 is TGTGCCAGCAGCCTTCCAACCGGGACTAGCGAACACCTCAATGAGCAGTTCTTC.

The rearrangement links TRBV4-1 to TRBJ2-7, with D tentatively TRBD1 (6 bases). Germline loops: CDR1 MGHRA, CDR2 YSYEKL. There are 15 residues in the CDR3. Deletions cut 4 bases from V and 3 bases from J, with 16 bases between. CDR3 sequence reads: CASSPRVWGRYEQYF. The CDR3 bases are TGCGCCAGCAGCCCCAGAGTTTGGGGGCGCTACGAGCAGTACTTC.

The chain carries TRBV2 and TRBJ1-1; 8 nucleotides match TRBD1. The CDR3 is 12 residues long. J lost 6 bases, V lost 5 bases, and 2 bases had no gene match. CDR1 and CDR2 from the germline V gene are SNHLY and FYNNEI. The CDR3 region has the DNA TGTGCCAGCAGTTTCAGGGGGCCTGAAGCTTTCTTT. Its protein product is CASSFRGPEAFF.

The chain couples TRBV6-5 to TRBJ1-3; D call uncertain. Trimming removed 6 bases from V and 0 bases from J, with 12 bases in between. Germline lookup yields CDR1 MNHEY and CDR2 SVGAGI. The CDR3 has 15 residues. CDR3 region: CASSLLQASGNTIYF. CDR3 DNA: TGTGCCAGCAGCCTCCTTCAGGCCTCTGGAAACACCATATATTTT.

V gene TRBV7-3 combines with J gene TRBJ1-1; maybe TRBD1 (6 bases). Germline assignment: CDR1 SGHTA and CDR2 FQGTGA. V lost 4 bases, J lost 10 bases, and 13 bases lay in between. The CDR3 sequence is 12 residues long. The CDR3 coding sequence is TGTGCCAGCAGCTCATCAGGGGAAAGAGCTTTCTTT. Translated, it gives CASSSSGERAFF.

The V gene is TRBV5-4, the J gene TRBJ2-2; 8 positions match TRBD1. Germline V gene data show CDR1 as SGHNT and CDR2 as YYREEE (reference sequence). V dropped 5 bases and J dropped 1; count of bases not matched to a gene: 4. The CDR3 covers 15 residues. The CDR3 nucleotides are TGTGCCAGCAGACCAGGGGGCGTGAACACCGGGGAGCTGTTTTTT. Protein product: CASRPGGVNTGELFF.

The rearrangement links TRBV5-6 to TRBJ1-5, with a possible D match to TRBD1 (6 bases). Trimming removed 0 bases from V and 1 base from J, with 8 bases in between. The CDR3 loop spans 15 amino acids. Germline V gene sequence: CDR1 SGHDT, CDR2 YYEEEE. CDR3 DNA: TGTGCCAGCAGCTTGGCAGGGGCGAGCAATCAGCCCCAGCATTTT. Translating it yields CASSLAGASNQPQHF.

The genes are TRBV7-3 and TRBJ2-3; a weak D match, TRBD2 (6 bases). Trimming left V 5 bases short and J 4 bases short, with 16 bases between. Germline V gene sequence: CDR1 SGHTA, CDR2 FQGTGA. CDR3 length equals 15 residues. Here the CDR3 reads CASSPQGLSADTQYF. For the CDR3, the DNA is TGTGCCAGCAGCCCCCAGGGACTCTCCGCAGATACGCAGTATTTT.

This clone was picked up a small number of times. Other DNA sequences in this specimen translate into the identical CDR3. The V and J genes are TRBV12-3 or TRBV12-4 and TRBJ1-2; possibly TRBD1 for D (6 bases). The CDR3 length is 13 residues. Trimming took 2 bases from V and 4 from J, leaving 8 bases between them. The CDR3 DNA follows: TGTGCCAGCAGTTTAAGGGGGGGCTATGGCTACACCTTC. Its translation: CASSLRGGYGYTF.

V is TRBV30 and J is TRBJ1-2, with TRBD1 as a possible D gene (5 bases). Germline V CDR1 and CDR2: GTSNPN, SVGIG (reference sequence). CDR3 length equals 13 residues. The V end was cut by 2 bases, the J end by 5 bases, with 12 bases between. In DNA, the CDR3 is TGTGCCTGGAGTCACAGGAATGATTATGGCTACACCTTC. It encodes CAWSHRNDYGYTF. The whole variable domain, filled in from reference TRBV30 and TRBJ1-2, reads SQTIHQWPATLVQPVGSPLSLECTVEGTSNPNLYWYRQAAGRGLQLLFYSVGIGQISSEVPQNLSASRPQDRQFILSSKKLLLSDSGFYLCAWSHRNDYGYTFGSGTRLTVV.

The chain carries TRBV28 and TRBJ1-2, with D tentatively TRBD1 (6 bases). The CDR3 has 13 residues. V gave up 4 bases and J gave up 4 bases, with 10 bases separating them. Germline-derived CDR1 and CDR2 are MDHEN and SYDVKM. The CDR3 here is CASSSGDGYGYTF. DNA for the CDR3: TGTGCCAGCAGTTCAGGGGACGGCTATGGCTACACCTTC.

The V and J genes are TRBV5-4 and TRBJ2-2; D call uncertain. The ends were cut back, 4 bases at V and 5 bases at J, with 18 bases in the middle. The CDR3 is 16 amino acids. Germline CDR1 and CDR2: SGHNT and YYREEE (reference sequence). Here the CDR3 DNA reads TGTGCCAGCAGCGATTCTAGTAGTCCCCAAACCGGGGAGCTGTTTTTT. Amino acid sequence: CASSDSSSPQTGELFF.

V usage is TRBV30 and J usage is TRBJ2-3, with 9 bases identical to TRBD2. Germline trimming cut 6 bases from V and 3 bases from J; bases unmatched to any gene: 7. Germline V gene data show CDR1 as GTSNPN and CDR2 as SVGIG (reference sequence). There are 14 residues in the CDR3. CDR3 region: CACPPSGATDTQYF. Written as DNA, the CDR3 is TGTGCCTGTCCTCCTAGCGGGGCGACAGATACGCAGTATTTT.

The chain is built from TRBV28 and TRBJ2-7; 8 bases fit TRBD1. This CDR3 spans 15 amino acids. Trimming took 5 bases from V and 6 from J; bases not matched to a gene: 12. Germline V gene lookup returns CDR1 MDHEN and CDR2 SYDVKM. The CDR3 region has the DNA TGTGCCAGCAGTGCCCGAGGGACAGGCGTTTTCGAGCAGTACTTC. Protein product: CASSARGTGVFEQYF.

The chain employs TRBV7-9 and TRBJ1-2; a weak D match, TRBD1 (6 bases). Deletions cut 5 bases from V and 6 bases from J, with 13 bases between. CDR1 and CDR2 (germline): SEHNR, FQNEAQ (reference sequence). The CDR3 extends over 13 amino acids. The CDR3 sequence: CASSAGQGNGYTF. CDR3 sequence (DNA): TGTGCCAGCAGCGCCGGGCAGGGGAATGGCTACACCTTC. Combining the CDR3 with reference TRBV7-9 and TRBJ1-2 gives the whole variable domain DTGVSQNPRHKITKRGQNVTFRCDPISEHNRLYWYRQTLGQGPEFLTYFQNEAQLEKSRLLSDRFSAERPKGSFSTLEIQRTEQGDSAMYLCASSAGQGNGYTFGSGTRLTVV.

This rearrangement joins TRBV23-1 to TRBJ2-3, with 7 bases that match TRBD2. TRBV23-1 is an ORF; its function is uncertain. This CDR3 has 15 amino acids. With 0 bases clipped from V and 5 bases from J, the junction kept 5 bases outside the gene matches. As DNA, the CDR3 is TGCGCCAGCAGTCAATCCGGGAGGATGGGAGATACGCAGTATTTT. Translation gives CASSQSGRMGDTQYF.

The CDR3 nucleotides are TGTGCCAGCAGCTTGGGCAGGTTAGAGACCCAGTACTTC. It translates to CASSLGRLETQYF. V gene TRBV5-6 combines with J gene TRBJ2-5; D uncertain. The CDR3 consists of 13 residues. V was clipped by 0 bases and J by 4 bases, with 7 bases between them. Germline-derived CDR1 and CDR2 are SGHDT and YYEEEE.

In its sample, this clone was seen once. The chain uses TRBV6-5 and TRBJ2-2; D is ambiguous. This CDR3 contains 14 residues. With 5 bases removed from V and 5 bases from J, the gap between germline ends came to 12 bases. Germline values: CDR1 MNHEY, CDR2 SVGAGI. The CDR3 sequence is CASSPQLETGELFF. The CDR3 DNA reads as TGTGCCAGCAGTCCCCAGTTGGAGACCGGGGAGCTGTTTTTT.

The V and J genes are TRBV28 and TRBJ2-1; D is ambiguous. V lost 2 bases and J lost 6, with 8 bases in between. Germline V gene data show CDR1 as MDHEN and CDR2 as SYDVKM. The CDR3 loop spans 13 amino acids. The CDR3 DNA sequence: TGTGCCAGCAGTTTAGCGCTTACCAATGAGCAGTTCTTC. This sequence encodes CASSLALTNEQFF.

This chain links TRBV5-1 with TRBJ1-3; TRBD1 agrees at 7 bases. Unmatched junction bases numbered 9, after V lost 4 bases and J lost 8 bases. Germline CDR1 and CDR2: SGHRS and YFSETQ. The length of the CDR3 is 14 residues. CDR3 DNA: TGCGCCAGCAGCCCGACAGGGTCGGTAGACACCATATATTTT. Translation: CASSPTGSVDTIYF.

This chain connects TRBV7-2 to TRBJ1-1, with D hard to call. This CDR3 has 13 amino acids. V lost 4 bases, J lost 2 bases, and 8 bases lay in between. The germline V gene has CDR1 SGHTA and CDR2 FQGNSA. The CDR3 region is CASSSRLNTEAFF. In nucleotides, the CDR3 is TGTGCCAGCAGCTCCCGCCTAAACACTGAAGCTTTCTTT.

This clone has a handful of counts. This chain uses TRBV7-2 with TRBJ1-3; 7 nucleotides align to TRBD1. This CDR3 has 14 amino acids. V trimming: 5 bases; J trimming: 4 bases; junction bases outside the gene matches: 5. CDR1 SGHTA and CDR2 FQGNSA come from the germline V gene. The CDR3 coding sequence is TGTGCCAGCAGCCTTCGGACAGGAGGAAACACCATATATTTT. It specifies CASSLRTGGNTIYF.

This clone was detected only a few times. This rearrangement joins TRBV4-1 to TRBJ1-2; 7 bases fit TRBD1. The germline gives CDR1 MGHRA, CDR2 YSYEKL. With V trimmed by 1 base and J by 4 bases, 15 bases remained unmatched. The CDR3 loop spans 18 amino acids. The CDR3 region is CASSQGDSEGAGSYGYTF. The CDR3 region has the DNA TGCGCCAGCAGCCAAGGGGATTCAGAGGGGGCGGGAAGCTATGGCTACACCTTC.